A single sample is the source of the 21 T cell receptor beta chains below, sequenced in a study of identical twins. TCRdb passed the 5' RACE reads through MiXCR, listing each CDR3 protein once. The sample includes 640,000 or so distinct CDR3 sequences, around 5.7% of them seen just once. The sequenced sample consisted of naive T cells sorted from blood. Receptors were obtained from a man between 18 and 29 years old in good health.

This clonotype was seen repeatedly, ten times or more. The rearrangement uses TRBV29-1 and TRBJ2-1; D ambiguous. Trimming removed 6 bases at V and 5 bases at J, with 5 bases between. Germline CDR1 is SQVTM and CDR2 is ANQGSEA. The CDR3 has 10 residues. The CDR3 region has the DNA TGCAGCGTAAAAGACAATGAGCAGTTCTTC. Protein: CSVKDNEQFF.

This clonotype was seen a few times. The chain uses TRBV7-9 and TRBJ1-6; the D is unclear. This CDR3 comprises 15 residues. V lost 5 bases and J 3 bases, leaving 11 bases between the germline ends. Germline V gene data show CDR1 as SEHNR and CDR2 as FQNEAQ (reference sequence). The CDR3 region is CASSPSGSYNSPLHF. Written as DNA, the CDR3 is TGTGCCAGCAGCCCCTCCGGGAGCTATAATTCACCCCTCCACTTT.

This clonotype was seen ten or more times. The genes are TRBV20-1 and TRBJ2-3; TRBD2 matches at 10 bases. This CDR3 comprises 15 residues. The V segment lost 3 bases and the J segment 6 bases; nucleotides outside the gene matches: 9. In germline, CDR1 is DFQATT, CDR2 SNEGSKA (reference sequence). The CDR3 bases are TGCAGTGCTAGTCTGCTAGCGGGAGACCTGGATACGCAGTATTTT. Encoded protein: CSASLLAGDLDTQYF.

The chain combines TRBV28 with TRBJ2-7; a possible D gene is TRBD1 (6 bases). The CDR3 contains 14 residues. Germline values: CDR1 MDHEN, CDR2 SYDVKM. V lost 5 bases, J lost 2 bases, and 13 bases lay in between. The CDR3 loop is CASSDTDSTYEQYF. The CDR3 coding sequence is TGTGCCAGCAGTGACACGGACAGCACCTACGAGCAGTACTTC.

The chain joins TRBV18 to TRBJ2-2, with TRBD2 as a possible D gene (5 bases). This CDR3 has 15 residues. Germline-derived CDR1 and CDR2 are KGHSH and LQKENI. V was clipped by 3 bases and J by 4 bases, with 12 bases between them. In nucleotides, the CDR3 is TGTGCCAGCTCACCGTCGATTAGCGCCACCGGGGAGCTGTTTTTT. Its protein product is CASSPSISATGELFF.

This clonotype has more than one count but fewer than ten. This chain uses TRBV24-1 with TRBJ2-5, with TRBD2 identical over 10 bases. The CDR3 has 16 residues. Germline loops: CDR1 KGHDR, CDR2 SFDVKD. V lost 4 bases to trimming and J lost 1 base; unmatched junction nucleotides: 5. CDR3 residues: CATSDPRLAGQETQYF. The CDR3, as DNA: TGTGCCACCAGTGACCCGAGACTAGCGGGCCAAGAGACCCAGTACTTC.

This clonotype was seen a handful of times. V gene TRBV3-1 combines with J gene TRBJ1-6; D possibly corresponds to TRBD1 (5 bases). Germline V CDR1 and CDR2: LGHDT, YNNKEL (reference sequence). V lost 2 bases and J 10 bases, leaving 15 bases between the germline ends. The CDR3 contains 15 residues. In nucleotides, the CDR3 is TGTGCCAGCAGCCAATCCGGGGCCTACGGATCACCCCTCCACTTT. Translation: CASSQSGAYGSPLHF.

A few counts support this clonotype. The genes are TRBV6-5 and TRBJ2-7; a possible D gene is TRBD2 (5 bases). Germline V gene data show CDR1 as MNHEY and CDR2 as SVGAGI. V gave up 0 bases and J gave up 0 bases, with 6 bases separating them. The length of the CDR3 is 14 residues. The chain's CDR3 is CASSYSDFSYEQYF. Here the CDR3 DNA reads TGTGCCAGCAGTTACTCGGACTTCTCCTACGAGCAGTACTTC.

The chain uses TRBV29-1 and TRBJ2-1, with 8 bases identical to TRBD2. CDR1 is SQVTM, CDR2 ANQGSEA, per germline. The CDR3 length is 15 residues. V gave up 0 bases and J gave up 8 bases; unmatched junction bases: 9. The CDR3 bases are TGCAGCGTTGAAGATCGGGGGGGGAACCTCGATGAGCAGTTCTTC. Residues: CSVEDRGGNLDEQFF.

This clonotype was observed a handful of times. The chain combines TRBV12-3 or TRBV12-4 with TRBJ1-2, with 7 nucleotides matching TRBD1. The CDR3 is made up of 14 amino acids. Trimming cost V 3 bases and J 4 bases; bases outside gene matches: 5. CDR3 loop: CASSLGTVFYGYTF. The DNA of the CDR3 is TGTGCCAGCAGTTTGGGGACAGTTTTCTATGGCTACACCTTC.

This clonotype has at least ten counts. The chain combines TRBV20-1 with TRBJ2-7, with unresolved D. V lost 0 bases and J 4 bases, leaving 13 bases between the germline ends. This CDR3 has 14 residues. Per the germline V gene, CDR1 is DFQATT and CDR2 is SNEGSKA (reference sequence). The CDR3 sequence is CSARDRHAPYEQYF. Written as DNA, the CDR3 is TGCAGTGCTAGAGACCGCCACGCCCCATACGAGCAGTACTTC.

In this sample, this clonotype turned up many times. The DNA for the CDR3 is TGTGCCAGCAGTTTAAGGATTCCCCTGAGGTACACCTTC. Translating gives CASSLRIPLRYTF. This sequence joins TRBV28 and TRBJ1-2; D uncertain. The CDR3 extends over 13 amino acids. CDR1 and CDR2 from the germline V gene are MDHEN and SYDVKM. V was trimmed by 2 bases and J by 11 bases, leaving 15 bases between them.

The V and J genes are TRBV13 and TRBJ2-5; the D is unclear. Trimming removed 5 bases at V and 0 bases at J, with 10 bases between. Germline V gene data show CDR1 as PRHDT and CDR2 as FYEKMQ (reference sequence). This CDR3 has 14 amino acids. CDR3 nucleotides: TGTGCCAGCAGCACGGACCGCAACCAAGAGACCCAGTACTTC. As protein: CASSTDRNQETQYF.

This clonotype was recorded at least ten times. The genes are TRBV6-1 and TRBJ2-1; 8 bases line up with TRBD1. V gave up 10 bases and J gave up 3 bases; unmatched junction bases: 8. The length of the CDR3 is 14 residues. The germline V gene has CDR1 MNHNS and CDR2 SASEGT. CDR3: CATQLTGVYNEQFF. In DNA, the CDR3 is TGTGCCACCCAATTGACAGGGGTCTACAATGAGCAGTTCTTC.

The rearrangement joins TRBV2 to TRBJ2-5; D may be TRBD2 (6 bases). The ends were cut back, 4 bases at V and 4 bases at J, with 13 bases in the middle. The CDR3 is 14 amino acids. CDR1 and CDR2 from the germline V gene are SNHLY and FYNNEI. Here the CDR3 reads CASSVGGNAETQYF. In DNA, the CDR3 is TGTGCCAGCAGTGTTGGCGGGAACGCAGAGACCCAGTACTTC.

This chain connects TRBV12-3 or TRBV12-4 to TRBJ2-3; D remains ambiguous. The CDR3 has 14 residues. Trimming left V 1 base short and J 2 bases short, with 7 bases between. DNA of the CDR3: TGTGCCAGCAGTTTAGTGGACGACACAGATACGCAGTATTTT. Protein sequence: CASSLVDDTDTQYF.

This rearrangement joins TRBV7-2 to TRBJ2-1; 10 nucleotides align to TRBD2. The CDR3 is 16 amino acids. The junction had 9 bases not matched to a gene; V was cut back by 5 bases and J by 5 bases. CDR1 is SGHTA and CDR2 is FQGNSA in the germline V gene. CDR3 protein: CASSLQRGGFDNEQFF. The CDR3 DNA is TGTGCCAGCAGCCTCCAGCGGGGGGGCTTTGACAATGAGCAGTTCTTC.

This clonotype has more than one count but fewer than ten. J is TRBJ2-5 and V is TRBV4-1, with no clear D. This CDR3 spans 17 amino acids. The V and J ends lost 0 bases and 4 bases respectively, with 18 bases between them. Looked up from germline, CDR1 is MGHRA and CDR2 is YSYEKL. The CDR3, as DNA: TGCGCCAGCAGCCAAGATTCGGTAGGCAGGAACGGAGAGACCCAGTACTTC. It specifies CASSQDSVGRNGETQYF.

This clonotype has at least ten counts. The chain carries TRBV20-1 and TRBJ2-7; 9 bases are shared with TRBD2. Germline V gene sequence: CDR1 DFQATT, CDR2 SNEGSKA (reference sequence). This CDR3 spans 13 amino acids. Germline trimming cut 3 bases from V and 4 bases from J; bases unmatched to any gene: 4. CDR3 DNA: TGCAGTGCTAGGCGGGAGGGCCTGTACGAGCAGTACTTC. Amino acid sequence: CSARREGLYEQYF.

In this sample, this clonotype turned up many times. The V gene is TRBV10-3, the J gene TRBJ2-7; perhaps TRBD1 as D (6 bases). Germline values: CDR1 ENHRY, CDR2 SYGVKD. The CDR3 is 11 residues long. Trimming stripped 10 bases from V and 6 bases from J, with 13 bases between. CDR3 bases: TGTGCCACATGGACAGTTACCGAGCAGTACTTC. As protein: CATWTVTEQYF.

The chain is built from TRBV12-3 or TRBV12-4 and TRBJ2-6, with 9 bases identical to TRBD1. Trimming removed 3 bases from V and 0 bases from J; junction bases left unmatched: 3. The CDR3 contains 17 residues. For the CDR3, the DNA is TGTGCCAGCAGTTTTCGGGACAGGGCCTCTGGGGCCAACGTCCTGACTTTC. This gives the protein CASSFRDRASGANVLTF.